The entry that follows covers one T cell receptor (beta chain) sequence. The data belong to a study of T cell changes during pregnancy in multiple sclerosis. V lost 5 bases and J lost 2; bases outside the gene matches: 5. This CDR3 spans 15 amino acids. In germline, CDR1 is SGHRS, CDR2 YFSETQ. Sequenced by immunoSEQ multiplex PCR; TCRdb stores in-frame clones only, minus some. The top ten hold less than 0.3% of the sample, which has roughly 52,000 clones, roughly 92% seen once. The sequence derives from a female donor with multiple sclerosis, enrolled in a pregnancy study. Material: CD4+ T cells from peripheral blood mononuclear cells, obtained in the third trimester of pregnancy. The rearrangement uses TRBV5-1 and TRBJ2-3; 10 positions match TRBD2. CDR3 coding DNA: TGCGCCAGCAGGGAAGGACTAGCGGTCACAGATACGCAGTATTTT. It is translated as CASREGLAVTDTQYF.